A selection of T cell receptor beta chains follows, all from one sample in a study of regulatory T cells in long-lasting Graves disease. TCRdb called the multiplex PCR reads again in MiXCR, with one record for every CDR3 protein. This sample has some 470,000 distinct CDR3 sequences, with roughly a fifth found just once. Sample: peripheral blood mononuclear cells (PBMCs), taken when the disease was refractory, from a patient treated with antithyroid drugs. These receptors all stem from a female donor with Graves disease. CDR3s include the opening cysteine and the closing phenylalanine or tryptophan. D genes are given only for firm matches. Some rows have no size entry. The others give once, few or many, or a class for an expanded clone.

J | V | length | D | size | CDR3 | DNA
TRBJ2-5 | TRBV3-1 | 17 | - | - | CASSQFVSGSNGGTQYF | TGTGCCAGCAGCCAATTTGTGTCAGGGTCCAATGGAGGGACCCAGTACTTC
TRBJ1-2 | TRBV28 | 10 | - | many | CASRGNGYTF | TGTGCCAGCAGGGGTAATGGCTACACCTTC
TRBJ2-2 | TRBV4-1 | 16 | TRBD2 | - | CASSHGLAGVTGELFF | TGCGCCAGCAGCCATGGACTAGCGGGAGTCACCGGGGAGCTGTTTTTT
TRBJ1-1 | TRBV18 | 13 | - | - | CASVGAVNTEAFF | TGTGCCAGCGTAGGGGCCGTGAACACTGAAGCTTTCTTT
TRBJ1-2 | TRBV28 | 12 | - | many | CASNEGIEGYTF | TGTGCCAGCAATGAGGGAATTGAAGGCTACACCTTC
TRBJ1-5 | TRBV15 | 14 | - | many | CATSGQRRDQPQHF | TGTGCCACCAGCGGCCAGAGGAGGGATCAGCCCCAGCATTTT
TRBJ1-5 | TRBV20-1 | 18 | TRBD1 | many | CSASVSRGGGRGNQPQHF | TGCAGTGCTAGTGTTTCCAGAGGAGGGGGCAGGGGCAATCAGCCCCAGCATTTT
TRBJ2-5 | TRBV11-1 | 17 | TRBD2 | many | CASSSNGLAGTQETQYF | TGTGCCAGCAGCTCCAACGGACTAGCGGGTACACAAGAGACCCAGTACTTC
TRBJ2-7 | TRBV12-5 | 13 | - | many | CASGFAGSDEQYF | TGTGCTAGTGGTTTTGCAGGGTCCGACGAGCAGTACTTC
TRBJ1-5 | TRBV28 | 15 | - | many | CASRGAQGLYQPQHF | TGTGCCAGCAGGGGAGCGCAGGGACTATATCAGCCCCAGCATTTT
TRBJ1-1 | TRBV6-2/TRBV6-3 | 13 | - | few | CASSQLRNTEAFF | TGTGCCAGCAGTCAACTCAGGAACACTGAAGCTTTCTTT
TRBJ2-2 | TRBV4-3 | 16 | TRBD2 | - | CASSQQTSGNTGELFF | TGCGCCAGCAGCCAACAGACTAGCGGCAACACCGGGGAGCTGTTTTTT
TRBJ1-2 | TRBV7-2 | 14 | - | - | CASSPSWGSYGYTF | TGTGCCAGCAGCCCCAGTTGGGGGAGCTATGGCTACACCTTC
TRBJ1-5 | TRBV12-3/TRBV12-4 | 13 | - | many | CASSLGGHQPQHF | TGTGCCAGCAGTTTAGGGGGCCATCAGCCCCAGCATTTT
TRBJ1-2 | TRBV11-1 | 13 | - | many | CASTGTGGSKSFF | TGTGCCAGCACTGGGACCGGGGGGTCCAAATCCTTCTTC
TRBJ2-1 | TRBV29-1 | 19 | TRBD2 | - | CSVEYGPVVRTSGYNEQFF | TGCAGCGTTGAATACGGCCCAGTCGTACGGACTAGCGGGTACAATGAGCAGTTCTTC
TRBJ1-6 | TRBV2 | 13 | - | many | CASSDRNNSPLHF | TGTGCCAGCAGTGACAGGAATAATTCACCCCTCCACTTT
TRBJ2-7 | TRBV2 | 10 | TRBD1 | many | CASLRGRGYF | TGTGCCAGCCTCAGGGGGCGCGGGTACTTC
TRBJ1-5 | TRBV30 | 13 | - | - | CAWSQGTDQPQHF | TGTGCCTGGAGTCAGGGCACCGATCAGCCCCAGCATTTT
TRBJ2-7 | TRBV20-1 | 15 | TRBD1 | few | CSADPPDRESYEQYF | TGCAGTGCTGACCCCCCAGACAGGGAGTCCTACGAGCAGTACTTC
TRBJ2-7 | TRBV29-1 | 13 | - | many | CSVEERTATVPYF | TGCAGCGTTGAAGAACGTACTGCAACCGTGCCGTACTTC
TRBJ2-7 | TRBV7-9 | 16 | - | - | CASSLGGLKGGYEQYF | TGTGCCAGCAGCCTCGGGGGCCTCAAAGGGGGCTACGAGCAGTACTTC
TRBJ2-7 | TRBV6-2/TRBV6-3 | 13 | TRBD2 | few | CASRQREALEQYF | TGTGCCAGCCGTCAGCGGGAGGCTCTCGAGCAGTACTTC
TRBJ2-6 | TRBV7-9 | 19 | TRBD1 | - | CASSLLHPSQGSGANVLTF | TGTGCCAGCAGCTTACTGCACCCCTCACAGGGGTCTGGGGCCAACGTCCTGACTTTC
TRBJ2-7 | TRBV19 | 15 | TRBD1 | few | CASSISSQGAHEQYF | TGTGCCAGTAGTATAAGCTCACAGGGGGCTCACGAGCAGTACTTC
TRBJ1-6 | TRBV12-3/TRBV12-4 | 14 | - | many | CASSRGGGNSPLHF | TGTGCCAGCAGTCGGGGGGGAGGTAATTCACCCCTCCACTTT
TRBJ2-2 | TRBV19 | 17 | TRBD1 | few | CASTTGTASRVTGELFF | TGTGCCAGTACCACCGGGACAGCCTCTAGGGTGACCGGGGAGCTGTTTTTT
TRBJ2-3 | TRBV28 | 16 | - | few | CASSFTSGSRSDTQYF | TGTGCCAGCAGTTTTACCAGCGGAAGTCGTTCAGATACGCAGTATTTT
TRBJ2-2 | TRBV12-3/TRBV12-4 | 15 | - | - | CASSLRAGITGELFF | TGTGCCAGCTCCCTAAGGGCAGGGATCACCGGGGAGCTGTTTTTT
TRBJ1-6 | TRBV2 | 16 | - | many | CASSEEGLGNNSPLHF | TGTGCCAGCAGTGAAGAGGGACTAGGAAATAATTCACCCCTCCACTTT
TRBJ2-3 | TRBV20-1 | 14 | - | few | CSASWGVSTDTQYF | TGCAGTGCTAGTTGGGGGGTGAGCACAGATACGCAGTATTTT
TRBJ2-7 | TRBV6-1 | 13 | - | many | CASSRLAPYEQYF | TGTGCCAGCAGTCGGTTAGCTCCCTACGAGCAGTACTTC
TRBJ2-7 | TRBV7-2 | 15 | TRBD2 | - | CASSQIAGLSYEQYF | TGTGCCAGCAGCCAGATAGCGGGACTGTCCTACGAGCAGTACTTC
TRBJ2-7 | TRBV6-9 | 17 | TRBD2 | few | CASSYSKAVAGDGEQYF | TGTGCCAGCAGTTACTCCAAGGCGGTAGCGGGAGATGGCGAGCAGTACTTC
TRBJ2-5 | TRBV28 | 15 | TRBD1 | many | CASSRDREIGETQYF | TGTGCCAGCAGCCGGGACAGGGAGATTGGGGAGACCCAGTACTTC
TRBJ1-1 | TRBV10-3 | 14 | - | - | CAIRTGLENTEAFF | TGTGCCATCAGGACAGGTTTGGAAAACACTGAAGCTTTCTTT
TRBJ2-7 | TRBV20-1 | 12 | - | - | CSALQSSYEQYF | TGCAGTGCCCTACAGAGCTCCTACGAGCAGTACTTC
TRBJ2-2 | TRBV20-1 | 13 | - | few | CSASFGGTGELFF | TGCAGTGCTAGTTTCGGGGGCACCGGGGAGCTGTTTTTT
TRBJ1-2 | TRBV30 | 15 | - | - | CAWSLPDSSPNGYTF | TGTGCCTGGAGCCTTCCCGACAGTTCACCTAATGGCTACACCTTC
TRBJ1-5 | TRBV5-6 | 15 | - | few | CASSYLDGSNQPQHF | TGTGCCAGCAGTTACCTCGACGGTAGCAATCAGCCCCAGCATTTT
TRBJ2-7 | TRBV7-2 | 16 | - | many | CASSLSGAGRPYEQYF | TGTGCCAGCAGCCTCTCAGGGGCGGGCAGACCCTACGAGCAGTACTTC
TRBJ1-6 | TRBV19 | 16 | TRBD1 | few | CASRTGEVPYNSPLHF | TGTGCCAGTAGGACAGGGGAAGTACCCTATAATTCACCCCTCCACTTT
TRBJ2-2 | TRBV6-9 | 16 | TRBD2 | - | CASSSGTSVNTGELFF | TGTGCCAGCAGTTCCGGGACTAGCGTGAACACCGGGGAGCTGTTTTTT
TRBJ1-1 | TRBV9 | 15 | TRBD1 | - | CASSPGTDLNTEAFF | TGTGCCAGCAGCCCAGGGACAGACCTGAACACTGAAGCTTTCTTT
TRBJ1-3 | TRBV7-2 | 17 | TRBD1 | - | CASSSRFGQVDGNTIYF | TGTGCCAGCAGCTCCAGGTTCGGACAGGTCGACGGAAACACCATATATTTT
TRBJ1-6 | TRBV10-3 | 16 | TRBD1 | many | CAISEPKTGHYSPLHF | TGTGCCATCAGTGAGCCGAAGACAGGGCACTATTCACCCCTCCACTTT
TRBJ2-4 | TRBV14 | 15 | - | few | CASSQEQGGKNIQYF | TGTGCCAGCAGCCAAGAGCAGGGGGGAAAAAACATTCAGTACTTC
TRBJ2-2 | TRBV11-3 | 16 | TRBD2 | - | CASSWSSSGRAGELFF | TGTGCCAGCAGCTGGTCGTCTAGCGGGAGGGCCGGGGAGCTGTTTTTT
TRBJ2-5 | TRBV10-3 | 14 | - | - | CAISSRDNQETQYF | TGTGCCATCTCTTCACGGGACAACCAAGAGACCCAGTACTTC
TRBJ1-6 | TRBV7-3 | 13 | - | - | CASSLSLNSPLHF | TGTGCCAGCAGCTTAAGTCTCAATTCACCCCTCCACTTT
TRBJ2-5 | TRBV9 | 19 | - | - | CASSPRSGVGTSIQETQYF | TGTGCCAGCAGCCCTCGATCGGGAGTAGGGACTTCGATTCAAGAGACCCAGTACTTC
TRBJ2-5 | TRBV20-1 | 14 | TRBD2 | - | CSARLPTSPETQYF | TGCAGTGCTAGGCTACCGACTAGCCCAGAGACCCAGTACTTC
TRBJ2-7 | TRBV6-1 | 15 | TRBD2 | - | CASRLLAGGQNEQYF | TGTGCCAGCAGACTGCTAGCGGGGGGTCAAAACGAGCAGTACTTC